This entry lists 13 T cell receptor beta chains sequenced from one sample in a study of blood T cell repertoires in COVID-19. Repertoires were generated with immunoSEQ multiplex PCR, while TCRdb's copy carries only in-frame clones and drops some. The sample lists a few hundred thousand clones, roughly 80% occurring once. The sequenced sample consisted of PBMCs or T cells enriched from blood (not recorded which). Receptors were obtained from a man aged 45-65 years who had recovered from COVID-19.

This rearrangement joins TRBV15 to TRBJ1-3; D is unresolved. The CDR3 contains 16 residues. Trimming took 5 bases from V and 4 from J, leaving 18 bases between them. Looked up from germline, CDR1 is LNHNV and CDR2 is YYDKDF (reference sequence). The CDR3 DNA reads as TGTGCCACCAGCGCCCCCCGCGAGTCGGTGGGAAACACCATATATTTT. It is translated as CATSAPRESVGNTIYF.

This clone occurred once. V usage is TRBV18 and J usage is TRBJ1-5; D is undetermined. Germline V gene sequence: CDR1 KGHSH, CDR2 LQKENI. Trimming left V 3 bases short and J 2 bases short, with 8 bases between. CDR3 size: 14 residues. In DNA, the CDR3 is TGTGCCAGCTCACCCCTTGAGGGCAATCAGCCCCAGCATTTT. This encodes CASSPLEGNQPQHF.

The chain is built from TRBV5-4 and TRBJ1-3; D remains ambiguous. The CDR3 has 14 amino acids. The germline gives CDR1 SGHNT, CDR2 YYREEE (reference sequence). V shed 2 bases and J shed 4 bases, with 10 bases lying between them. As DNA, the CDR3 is TGTGCCAGCAGCTTTAGTACCCCGGGAAACACCATATATTTT. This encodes CASSFSTPGNTIYF.

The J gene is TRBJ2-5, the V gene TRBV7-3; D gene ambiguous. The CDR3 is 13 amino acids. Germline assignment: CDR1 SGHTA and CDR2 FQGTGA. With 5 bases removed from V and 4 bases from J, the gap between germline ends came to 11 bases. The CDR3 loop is CASSPGNRETQYF. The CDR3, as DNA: TGTGCCAGCAGCCCCGGAAACAGAGAGACCCAGTACTTC.

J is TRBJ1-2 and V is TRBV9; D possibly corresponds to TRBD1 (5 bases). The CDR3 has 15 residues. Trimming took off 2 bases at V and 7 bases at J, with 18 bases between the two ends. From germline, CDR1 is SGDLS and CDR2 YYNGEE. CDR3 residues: CASSVANARGGGYTF. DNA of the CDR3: TGTGCCAGCAGCGTTGCGAACGCTAGGGGAGGTGGCTACACCTTC.

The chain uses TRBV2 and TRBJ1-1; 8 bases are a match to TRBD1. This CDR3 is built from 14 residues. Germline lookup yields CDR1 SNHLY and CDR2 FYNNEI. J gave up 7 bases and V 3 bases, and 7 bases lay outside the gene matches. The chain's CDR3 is CASSETGDVGEAFF. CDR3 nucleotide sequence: TGTGCCAGCAGTGAGACAGGGGACGTTGGTGAAGCTTTCTTT.

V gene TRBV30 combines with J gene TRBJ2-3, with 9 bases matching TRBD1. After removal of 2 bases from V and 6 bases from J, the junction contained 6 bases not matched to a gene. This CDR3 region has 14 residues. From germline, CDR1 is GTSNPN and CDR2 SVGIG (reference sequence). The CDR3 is CAWSPGTGSDTQYF. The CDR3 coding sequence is TGTGCCTGGAGTCCCGGGACAGGGTCCGATACGCAGTATTTT.

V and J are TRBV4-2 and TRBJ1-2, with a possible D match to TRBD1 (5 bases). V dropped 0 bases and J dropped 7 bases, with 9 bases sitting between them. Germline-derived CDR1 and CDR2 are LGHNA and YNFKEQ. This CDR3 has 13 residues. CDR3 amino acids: CASSQDLGGGYTF. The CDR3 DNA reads TGTGCCAGCAGCCAAGATCTCGGGGGTGGCTACACCTTC.

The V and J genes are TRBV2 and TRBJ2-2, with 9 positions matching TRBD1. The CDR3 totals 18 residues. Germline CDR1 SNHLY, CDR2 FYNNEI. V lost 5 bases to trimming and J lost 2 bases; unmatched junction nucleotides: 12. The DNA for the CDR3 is TGTGCCAGCAGTTACCCAACAGGGGGCGAGAGAAACACCGGGGAGCTGTTTTTT. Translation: CASSYPTGGERNTGELFF.

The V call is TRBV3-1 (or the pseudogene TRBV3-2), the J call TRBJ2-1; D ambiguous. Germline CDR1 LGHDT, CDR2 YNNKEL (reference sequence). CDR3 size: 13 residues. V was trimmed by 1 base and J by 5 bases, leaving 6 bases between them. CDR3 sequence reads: CASSQASNNEQFF. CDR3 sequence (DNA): TGTGCCAGCAGCCAAGCGAGTAACAATGAGCAGTTCTTC.

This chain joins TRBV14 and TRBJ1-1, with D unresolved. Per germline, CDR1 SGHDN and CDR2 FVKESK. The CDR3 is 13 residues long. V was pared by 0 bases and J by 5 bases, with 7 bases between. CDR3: CASSQDLGTEAFF. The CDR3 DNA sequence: TGTGCCAGCAGCCAAGATCTCGGGACTGAAGCTTTCTTT.

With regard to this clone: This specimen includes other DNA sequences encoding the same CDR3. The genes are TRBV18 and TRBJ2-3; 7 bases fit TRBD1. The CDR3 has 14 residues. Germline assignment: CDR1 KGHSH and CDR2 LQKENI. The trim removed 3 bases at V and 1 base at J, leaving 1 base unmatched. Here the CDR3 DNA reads TGTGCCAGCTCACCGGGGACAGGCACAGATACGCAGTATTTT. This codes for CASSPGTGTDTQYF.

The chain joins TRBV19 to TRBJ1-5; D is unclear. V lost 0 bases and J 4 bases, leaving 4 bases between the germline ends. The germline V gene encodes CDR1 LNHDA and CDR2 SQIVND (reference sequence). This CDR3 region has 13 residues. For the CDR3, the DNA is TGTGCCAGTAGTATAGATCCTAATCAGCCCCAGCATTTT. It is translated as CASSIDPNQPQHF.